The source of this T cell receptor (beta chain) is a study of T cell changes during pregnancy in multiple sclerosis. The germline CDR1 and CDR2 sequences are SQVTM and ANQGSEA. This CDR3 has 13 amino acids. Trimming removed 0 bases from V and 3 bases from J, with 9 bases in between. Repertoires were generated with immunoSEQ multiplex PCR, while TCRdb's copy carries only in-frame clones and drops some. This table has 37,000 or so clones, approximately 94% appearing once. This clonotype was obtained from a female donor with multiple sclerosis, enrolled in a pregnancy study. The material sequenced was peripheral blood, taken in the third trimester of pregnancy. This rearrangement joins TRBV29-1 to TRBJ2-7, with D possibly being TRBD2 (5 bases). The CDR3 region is CSVEDRGDYEQYF. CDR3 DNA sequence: TGCAGCGTTGAAGATCGGGGAGACTACGAGCAGTACTTC.